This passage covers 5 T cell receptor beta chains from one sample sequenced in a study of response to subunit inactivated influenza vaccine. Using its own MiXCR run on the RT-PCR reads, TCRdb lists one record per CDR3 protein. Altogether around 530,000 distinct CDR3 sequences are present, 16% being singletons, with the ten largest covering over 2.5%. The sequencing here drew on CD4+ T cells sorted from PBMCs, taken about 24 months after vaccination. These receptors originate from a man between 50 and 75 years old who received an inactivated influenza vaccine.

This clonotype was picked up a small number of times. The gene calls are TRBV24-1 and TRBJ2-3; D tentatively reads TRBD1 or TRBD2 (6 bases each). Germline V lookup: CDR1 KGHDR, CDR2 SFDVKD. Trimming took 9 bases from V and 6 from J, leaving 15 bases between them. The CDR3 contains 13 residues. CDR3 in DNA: TGTGCCACCGGAAAGGGGGGCCCTGATACGCAGTATTTT. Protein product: CATGKGGPDTQYF.

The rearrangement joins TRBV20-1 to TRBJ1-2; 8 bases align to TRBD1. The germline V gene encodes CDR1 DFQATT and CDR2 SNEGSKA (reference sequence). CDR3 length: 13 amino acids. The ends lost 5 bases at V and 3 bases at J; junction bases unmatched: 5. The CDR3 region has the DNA TGCAGTGCTTCCCAGGGGGCAGACTATGGCTACACCTTC. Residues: CSASQGADYGYTF.

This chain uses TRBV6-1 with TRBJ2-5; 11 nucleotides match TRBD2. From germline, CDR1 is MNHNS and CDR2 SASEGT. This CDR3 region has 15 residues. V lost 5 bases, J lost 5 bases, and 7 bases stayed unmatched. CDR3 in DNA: TGTGCCAGCAGTCCCCTAGCGGGAGGAACTGAGACCCAGTACTTC. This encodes CASSPLAGGTETQYF.

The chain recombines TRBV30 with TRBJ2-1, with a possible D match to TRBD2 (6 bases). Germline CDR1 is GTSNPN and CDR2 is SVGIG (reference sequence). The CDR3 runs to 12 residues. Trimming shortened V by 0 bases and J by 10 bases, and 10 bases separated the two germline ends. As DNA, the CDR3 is TGTGCCTGGAGTGTGGGTGCGGGAGAGCAGTTCTTC. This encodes CAWSVGAGEQFF.

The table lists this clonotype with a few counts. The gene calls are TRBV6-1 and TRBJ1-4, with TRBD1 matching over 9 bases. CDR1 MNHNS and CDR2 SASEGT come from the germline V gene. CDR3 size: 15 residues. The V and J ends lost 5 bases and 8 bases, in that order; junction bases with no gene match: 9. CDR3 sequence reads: CASSMGQGGGEKLFF. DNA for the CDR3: TGTGCCAGCAGTATGGGACAGGGAGGAGGGGAAAAACTGTTTTTT.